This T cell receptor (beta chain) was captured by sequencing in a study of blood T cell repertoires in COVID-19. Study details: Some COVID-19 samples were acute and others convalescent; all came from the United States, Italy and Spain. Sources were T cells, B-cell-depleted T cells, or PBMCs; the material itself was cDNA or gDNA.

CDR3 length: 16 amino acids. V lost 1 base and J lost 5; bases outside the gene matches: 8. Germline loops: CDR1 LGHDT, CDR2 YNNKEL (reference sequence). How the authors handled the data: Amplification from reference gene primers served as the basis for estimated nucleated cell counts. Profiling relied on immunoSEQ multiplex PCR, and the TCRdb table lists in-frame clones only, not all of them. V, J and clone size were drawn from that table, and D and trimming were deduced from the DNA. The sample contains some 200,000 clones, around 90% of which appear only once. Sequenced material: peripheral blood. This sequence joins TRBV3-1 (or the pseudogene TRBV3-2) and TRBJ1-2; 9 bases are a match to TRBD1. The sequence derives from a middle-aged man with active or convalescent COVID-19. The CDR3 spells CASSQADPGQGYGYTF. CDR3 DNA: TGTGCCAGCAGCCAAGCTGACCCGGGACAGGGTTATGGCTACACCTTC.